This TCR beta chain stems from a study of glioma-infiltrating T cells after dendritic cell vaccination. Germline CDR1 and CDR2: KGHSH and LQKENI. There are 13 residues in the CDR3. The V end was cut by 2 bases, the J end by 4 bases, with 7 bases between. The primer mix had 60 V beta and 13 J beta primers. Method: immunoSEQ multiplex PCR; TCRdb's copy keeps in-frame clones and lacks some. The table includes 85,000 or so clones, 85% detected once. Noted time point: after dendritic cell vaccination, including at tumor progression/relapse. Selection required adequate fresh-frozen tumor tissue plus more than two years' survival data. All glioblastoma patients lacked an isocitrate dehydrogenase mutation.

J is TRBJ2-3 and V is TRBV18; D unresolved. The sequence was obtained from a human donor with glioblastoma. Sequenced material: blood, taken after dendritic cell vaccination. The CDR3 DNA follows: TGTGCCAGCTCACCATTAGAGTCAGATACGCAGTATTTT. Amino acid sequence: CASSPLESDTQYF.